The 18 T cell receptor beta chains in this list originate from one sample, sequenced in a study of blood T cell repertoires in COVID-19. Using immunoSEQ multiplex PCR, the repertoire was profiled, and TCRdb retains in-frame clones only, with some absent. The table records 120,000 to 150,000 clones, more than 75% of them present only once. Sequencing input: peripheral blood. The receptor set was obtained from a man in his sixties with acute or convalescent COVID-19.

The V gene is TRBV7-9, the J gene TRBJ2-7; D gene unclear. CDR1 is SEHNR, CDR2 FQNEAQ, per germline (reference sequence). This CDR3 spans 11 amino acids. Deletions cut 5 bases from V and 0 bases from J, with 2 bases between. This CDR3 is CASSLSYEQYF. The CDR3 DNA reads as TGTGCCAGCAGCCTCTCCTACGAGCAGTACTTC.

This rearrangement joins TRBV7-9 to TRBJ1-1; D might be TRBD1 (5 bases). The CDR3 is 12 residues long. With 4 bases removed from V and 5 bases from J, the gap between germline ends came to 8 bases. Looked up from germline, CDR1 is SEHNR and CDR2 is FQNEAQ (reference sequence). The DNA of the CDR3 is TGTGCCAGCAGCTCAGGGAGGACTGAAGCTTTCTTT. Translation gives CASSSGRTEAFF.

This chain uses TRBV2 with TRBJ2-5; D is unclear. With 8 bases removed from V and 3 bases from J, the gap between germline ends came to 10 bases. This CDR3 contains 12 residues. Germline values: CDR1 SNHLY, CDR2 FYNNEI. CDR3 residues: CASASEEETQYF. CDR3 coding DNA: TGTGCCAGCGCGAGCGAAGAAGAGACCCAGTACTTC.

Only one count was recorded for this clone. J is TRBJ2-1 and V is TRBV7-9; TRBD2 is a possible D gene (6 bases). Per germline, CDR1 SEHNR and CDR2 FQNEAQ (reference sequence). The V end lost 0 bases, the J end lost 2 bases, and 11 bases lay between the germline ends. CDR3 length: 16 amino acids. The CDR3 coding sequence is TGTGCCAGCAGCTTAGCGCGGGCGGGACCCTACAATGAGCAGTTCTTC. This encodes CASSLARAGPYNEQFF.

This clone came up once. The chain is built from TRBV6-2 or TRBV6-3 and TRBJ1-2; 7 bases are a match to TRBD1. V trimming: 5 bases; J trimming: 3 bases; junction bases outside the gene matches: 3. Germline CDR1 MNHEY, CDR2 SVGEGT. There are 13 residues in the CDR3. DNA of the CDR3: TGTGCCAGCAGTGATCAGGGGGACTATGGCTACACCTTC. Translation gives CASSDQGDYGYTF.

This clone was recorded a few times. The CDR3 spells CASSLDGTEQYF. The CDR3 bases are TGTGCCAGCAGCTTGGACGGTACCGAGCAGTACTTC. This chain connects TRBV5-6 to TRBJ2-7; D not resolved. This CDR3 contains 12 residues. V was pared by 0 bases and J by 6 bases, with 7 bases between. The germline gives CDR1 SGHDT, CDR2 YYEEEE. The complete variable domain, with remaining parts taken from reference TRBV5-6 and TRBJ2-7, reads DAGVTQSPTHLIKTRGQQVTLRCSPKSGHDTVSWYQQALGQGPQFIFQYYEEEERQRGNFPDRFSGHQFPNYSSELNVNALLLGDSALYLCASSLDGTEQYFGPGTRLTVT.

The CDR3 region is CAWRGGSGIGNEQFF. The CDR3 coding sequence is TGTGCCTGGAGGGGAGGGAGCGGGATTGGGAATGAGCAGTTCTTC. The rearrangement uses TRBV30 and TRBJ2-1; 7 bases fit TRBD2. The CDR3 totals 15 residues. The trim removed 3 bases at V and 7 bases at J, leaving 12 bases unmatched. The germline gives CDR1 GTSNPN, CDR2 SVGIG (reference sequence).

This chain uses TRBV6-5 with TRBJ1-4, with 7 bases identical to TRBD1. V lost 7 bases to trimming and J lost 6 bases; unmatched junction nucleotides: 5. The CDR3 is made up of 13 amino acids. Germline values: CDR1 MNHEY, CDR2 SVGAGI. CDR3 coding DNA: TGTGCCAGCAACGACAGGGCCCATGAAAAACTGTTTTTT. It specifies CASNDRAHEKLFF.

The chain has TRBV5-1 and TRBJ2-1; D is perhaps TRBD2 (5 bases). Germline CDR1 is SGHRS and CDR2 is YFSETQ. The V end lost 3 bases, the J end lost 7 bases, and 11 bases lay between the germline ends. There are 13 residues in the CDR3. The CDR3, as DNA: TGCGCCAGCAGCTGGACGGGAACAAATGAGCAGTTCTTC. Encoded protein: CASSWTGTNEQFF.

This sequence joins TRBV7-8 and TRBJ2-2; D is possibly TRBD2 (6 bases). The germline gives CDR1 SGHVS, CDR2 FQNEAQ. V was pared by 2 bases and J by 6 bases, with 13 bases between. The CDR3 has 15 residues. The CDR3 nucleotides read TGTGCCAGCAGCTTATATACGGGAGAGGCCGGGGAGCTGTTTTTT. The encoded protein is CASSLYTGEAGELFF.

This clone was observed a few times. This chain connects TRBV7-9 to TRBJ1-2, with D tentatively TRBD1 (5 bases). V was clipped by 1 base and J by 5 bases, with 14 bases between them. The CDR3 spans 15 residues. Germline V gives CDR1 SEHNR, CDR2 FQNEAQ (reference sequence). CDR3 residues: CASSLGVGRDYGYTF. In DNA, the CDR3 is TGTGCCAGCAGCTTAGGGGTGGGCAGGGATTATGGCTACACCTTC.

V is TRBV27 and J is TRBJ2-7; TRBD1 matches 10 bases. The junction had 6 bases not matched to a gene; V was cut back by 6 bases and J by 4 bases. CDR1 MNHEY and CDR2 SMNVEV come from the germline V gene (reference sequence). The CDR3 runs to 14 residues. The DNA for the CDR3 is TGTGCCAGCAGCTCGGGACAGGGGTATTACGAGCAGTACTTC. It specifies CASSSGQGYYEQYF.

This clone was counted only a few times. This chain links TRBV3-1 (or the pseudogene TRBV3-2) with TRBJ2-2; 8 positions agree with TRBD2. CDR1 and CDR2 from the germline V gene are LGHDT and YNNKEL (reference sequence). V shed 4 bases, J shed 4 bases, and the junction held 8 bases outside the gene matches. The CDR3 length is 16 residues. The DNA for the CDR3 is TGTGCCAGCAGCCGCCAACCGGGGGGGACCACCGGGGAGCTGTTTTTT. This encodes CASSRQPGGTTGELFF.

This clone appeared a few times. The rearrangement joins TRBV11-3 to TRBJ2-3, with D possibly matching TRBD1 (5 bases). V shed 3 bases and J shed 0 bases, with 7 bases lying between them. Germline CDR1 SGHNT, CDR2 YENEEA. CDR3 length: 14 amino acids. The CDR3: CASSFQGSTDTQYF. The CDR3 DNA sequence: TGTGCCAGCAGCTTCCAGGGAAGCACAGATACGCAGTATTTT.

This rearrangement joins TRBV28 to TRBJ1-5; no firm D call. Germline CDR1 reads MDHEN; CDR2 reads SYDVKM. This CDR3 is 14 amino acids long. The ends were cut back, 4 bases at V and 7 bases at J, with 14 bases in the middle. The CDR3 protein is CASSSARTAQPQHF. Written as DNA, the CDR3 is TGTGCCAGCAGTTCCGCCCGTACAGCACAGCCCCAGCATTTT.

The rearrangement joins TRBV18 to TRBJ2-7, with D tentatively TRBD1 (6 bases). The V gene's germline CDR1 is KGHSH and CDR2 LQKENI. V was trimmed by 3 bases and J by 1 base, leaving 13 bases between them. CDR3 size: 15 residues. CDR3: CASSPPGHASYEQYF. The CDR3 bases are TGTGCCAGCTCACCCCCGGGACACGCATCCTACGAGCAGTACTTC.

The chain recombines TRBV6-5 with TRBJ2-1, with 7 bases aligning to TRBD2. CDR1 is MNHEY and CDR2 is SVGAGI in the germline V gene. Trimming took 7 bases from V and 9 from J; bases not matched to a gene: 6. The CDR3 contains 12 residues. For the CDR3, the DNA is TGTGCCAGCACCCGGCTAGCGGTTGAGCAGTTCTTC. Its translation is CASTRLAVEQFF.

This chain connects TRBV9 to TRBJ2-2; 7 nucleotides match TRBD1. From germline, CDR1 is SGDLS and CDR2 YYNGEE. V was pared by 3 bases and J by 6 bases, with 2 bases of the junction left unmatched. The CDR3 loop spans 13 amino acids. CDR3 loop: CASSGQGPGELFF. The CDR3 DNA reads as TGTGCCAGCAGCGGACAGGGCCCCGGGGAGCTGTTTTTT.